Following are 17 T cell receptor beta chains from one sample sequenced in a study of early T cells in non-severe SARS-CoV-2 infection. MiXCR was run by TCRdb on the 5' RACE reads, yielding one entry per CDR3 protein. The sample lists just under 65,000 distinct CDR3 sequences, 7% to 9.5% occurring once. The material was whole blood, obtained at baseline. The source of these receptors is an adult who was a healthcare worker with PCR-confirmed SARS-CoV-2 infection or an uninfected control (not recorded which).

The genes are TRBV12-2 and TRBJ2-1; the table's D call of TRBD1 was not tested on the DNA. TRBV12-2 is a pseudogene segment. This CDR3 comprises 17 residues. In DNA form, the CDR3 reads TGTGCAAGTCGCTCCGGATTGACAGGCCCCCTTATTAATGAGCAGTTCTTC. This translates into CASRSGLTGPLINEQFF.

For the CDR3, the DNA is TGTGCCAGCAGCACGGGGGTAGGTCGGGAGGACACCGGGGAGCTGTTTTTT. This gives the protein CASSTGVGREDTGELFF. The chain employs TRBV7-9 and TRBJ2-2, with 7 bases that match TRBD2. Germline CDR1 reads SEHNR; CDR2 reads FQNEAQ (reference sequence). CDR3 size: 17 residues. After removal of 5 bases from V and 3 bases from J, the junction contained 12 bases not matched to a gene. Based on the CDR3 plus reference TRBV7-9 and TRBJ2-2, the full variable domain is DTGVSQNPRHKITKRGQNVTFRCDPISEHNRLYWYRQTLGQGPEFLTYFQNEAQLEKSRLLSDRFSAERPKGSFSTLEIQRTEQGDSAMYLCASSTGVGREDTGELFFGEGSRLTVL.

The chain joins TRBV9 to TRBJ1-2; D uncertain. V was clipped by 6 bases and J by 2 bases, with 8 bases between them. This CDR3 has 12 residues. Germline CDR1 reads SGDLS; CDR2 reads YYNGEE. Written as DNA, the CDR3 is TGTGCCAGCAAAAAGGGAAACTATGGCTACACCTTC. Translation: CASKKGNYGYTF.

The table lists this clonotype with many counts. The J gene is TRBJ1-2, the V gene TRBV7-9, with TRBD1 identical over 9 bases. The CDR3 has 15 amino acids. The germline CDR1 and CDR2 sequences are SEHNR and FQNEAQ (reference sequence). V was clipped by 10 bases and J by 0 bases; unmatched bases: 9. The CDR3 DNA sequence: TGTGCCATAAACAGGGGGCGAAATTCTAACTATGGCTACACCTTC. Amino acids: CAINRGRNSNYGYTF.

The chain is built from TRBV29-1 and TRBJ1-2; no reliable D call. The V gene's germline CDR1 is SQVTM and CDR2 ANQGSEA. The CDR3 has 14 amino acids. Trimming stripped 6 bases from V and 0 bases from J, with 14 bases between. CDR3 sequence (DNA): TGCAGCGTCCTCTGGCAGTCTGCTAACTATGGCTACACCTTC. This codes for CSVLWQSANYGYTF.

In its sample, this clonotype was seen many times. This CDR3 is CASSYSGSQFF. The DNA for the CDR3 is TGTGCCAGCAGTTATAGCGGGAGTCAGTTCTTC. The rearrangement uses TRBV2 and TRBJ2-1, with 9 bases that match TRBD2. CDR1 is SNHLY, CDR2 FYNNEI, per germline. J gave up 13 bases and V 5 bases, and 3 bases lay outside the gene matches. The CDR3 is made up of 11 amino acids.

This sequence joins TRBV5-4 and TRBJ2-1; D ambiguous. Trimming shortened V by 0 bases and J by 9 bases, and 13 bases separated the two germline ends. The CDR3 extends over 14 amino acids. From germline, CDR1 is SGHNT and CDR2 YYREEE (reference sequence). DNA for the CDR3: TGTGCCAGCAGCTTGGACGCGAAATCCGGTGAGCAGTTCTTC. Translation gives CASSLDAKSGEQFF.

J is TRBJ2-1 and V is TRBV5-1; TRBD2 aligns across 11 bases. CDR3 length: 18 residues. The germline gives CDR1 SGHRS, CDR2 YFSETQ. Trimming removed 0 bases from V and 4 bases from J; junction bases left unmatched: 9. Here the CDR3 reads CASSLVFRLAGSYNEQFF. CDR3 DNA: TGCGCCAGCAGCTTGGTTTTTCGACTAGCGGGATCTTACAATGAGCAGTTCTTC.

This clonotype was observed many times. At one of its ends the junction is not consistent with the germline gene, which may arise from a read error. The J gene is TRBJ2-1, the V gene TRBV5-6; D gene uncertain. Germline CDR1 and CDR2: SGHDT and YYEEEE. The CDR3 is 11 residues long. The CDR3 bases are TGTGCCAGCAGCTTGGGTTACGGCCGGATCTTC. Its protein is CASSLGYGRIF.

This clonotype was detected ten times or more. The chain couples TRBV7-8 to TRBJ2-6, with TRBD2 matching over 7 bases. Germline values: CDR1 SGHVS, CDR2 FQNEAQ. With V trimmed by 5 bases and J by 0 bases, 7 bases remained unmatched. This CDR3 contains 17 residues. The CDR3 region has the DNA TGTGCCAGCAGCATTAGCGGGTCACCCTCTGGGGCCAACGTCCTGACTTTC. This gives the protein CASSISGSPSGANVLTF.

This clonotype came up many times. The chain joins TRBV7-9 to TRBJ2-2, with D possibly TRBD1 on 5 matching bases. V was clipped by 1 base and J by 2 bases, with 14 bases between them. The CDR3 covers 17 residues. Per germline, CDR1 SEHNR and CDR2 FQNEAQ (reference sequence). The CDR3 DNA follows: TGTGCCAGCAGCTTAGTTGGCTCCAGGGTCAACACCGGGGAGCTGTTTTTT. Translation gives CASSLVGSRVNTGELFF.

This clonotype was detected ten times or more. The chain recombines TRBV7-3 with TRBJ2-1; possibly TRBD1 for D (6 bases). The CDR3 spans 13 residues. V lost 5 bases, J lost 5 bases, and 10 bases lay in between. CDR1 SGHTA and CDR2 FQGTGA come from the germline V gene. The CDR3 DNA follows: TGTGCCAGCAGCCCAGGGGCAAACAATGAGCAGTTCTTC. This codes for CASSPGANNEQFF.

This clonotype appeared a few times. V gene TRBV20-1 combines with J gene TRBJ1-5; TRBD1 is a possible D gene (6 bases). Germline CDR1 is DFQATT and CDR2 is SNEGSKA (reference sequence). The CDR3 extends over 14 amino acids. Trimming removed 5 bases from V and 1 base from J, with 12 bases in between. The CDR3 here is CSALQGPSNQPQHF. The CDR3 bases are TGCAGTGCTCTACAGGGTCCGAGCAATCAGCCCCAGCATTTT.

This clonotype was counted a few times. In DNA form, the CDR3 reads TGTGCCAGCAGTTACAGTTATAGCAATCAGCCCCAGCATTTT. It translates to CASSYSYSNQPQHF. The rearrangement uses TRBV6-2 or TRBV6-3 and TRBJ1-5; no clear D gene. The germline CDR1 and CDR2 sequences are MNHEY and SVGEGT. The CDR3 covers 14 residues. Trimming shortened V by 2 bases and J by 0 bases, and 5 bases separated the two germline ends.

As DNA, the CDR3 is TGCAGTGCTCAATTTACTACCCACAATGAGCAGTTCTTC. Its protein is CSAQFTTHNEQFF. The chain combines TRBV20-1 with TRBJ2-1; D is undetermined. The CDR3 has 13 amino acids. Per germline, CDR1 DFQATT and CDR2 SNEGSKA (reference sequence). Trimming shortened V by 5 bases and J by 5 bases, and 13 bases separated the two germline ends.

This clonotype was counted only a few times. V usage is TRBV6-1 and J usage is TRBJ2-2, with D maybe TRBD1 (6 bases). The germline V gene encodes CDR1 MNHNS and CDR2 SASEGT. The CDR3 covers 13 residues. The ends were cut back, 8 bases at V and 4 bases at J, with 11 bases in the middle. CDR3 sequence: CASRTGFTGELFF. For the CDR3, the DNA is TGTGCCAGCCGCACAGGGTTCACCGGGGAGCTGTTTTTT.

This clonotype was detected many times. The gene calls are TRBV2 and TRBJ2-2, with D possibly matching TRBD2 (5 bases). CDR3 length: 13 amino acids. Per the germline V gene, CDR1 is SNHLY and CDR2 is FYNNEI. V was trimmed by 9 bases and J by 1 base, leaving 9 bases between them. CDR3: CARGSVNTGELFF. The DNA of the CDR3 is TGTGCCAGGGGGAGCGTGAACACCGGGGAGCTGTTTTTT.